These 27 T cell receptor beta chains came from one sample sequenced in a study of response to subunit inactivated influenza vaccine. TCRdb called the RT-PCR reads again in MiXCR, with one record for every CDR3 protein. Here the sample spans 500,000 to 600,000 distinct CDR3 sequences, 13% being singletons. The material was PBMCs from blood, obtained roughly 47 days after vaccination. These receptors all stem from a man aged 50 or older who received an inactivated influenza vaccine.

Only a few counts were recorded for this clonotype. V gene TRBV3-1 combines with J gene TRBJ2-1; 11 bases are shared with TRBD2. The CDR3 totals 16 residues. The germline gives CDR1 LGHDT, CDR2 YNNKEL (reference sequence). V was pared by 4 bases and J by 4 bases, with 6 bases of the junction left unmatched. CDR3 sequence reads: CASSPFGTSGYNEQFF. CDR3 sequence (DNA): TGTGCCAGCAGCCCGTTTGGGACTAGCGGATACAATGAGCAGTTCTTC.

The chain couples TRBV5-6 to TRBJ1-6; TRBD1 matches 9 bases. Unmatched junction bases numbered 13, after V lost 4 bases and J lost 14 bases. Germline V gene lookup returns CDR1 SGHDT and CDR2 YYEEEE. This CDR3 has 15 residues. CDR3 protein: CASSRVTPGQGALHF. The CDR3 coding sequence is TGTGCCAGCAGCCGGGTGACGCCGGGACAGGGAGCCCTCCACTTT. The complete variable domain, with remaining parts taken from reference TRBV5-6 and TRBJ1-6, reads DAGVTQSPTHLIKTRGQQVTLRCSPKSGHDTVSWYQQALGQGPQFIFQYYEEEERQRGNFPDRFSGHQFPNYSSELNVNALLLGDSALYLCASSRVTPGQGALHFGNGTRLTVT.

The chain combines TRBV12-3 or TRBV12-4 with TRBJ2-1, with D hard to call. The CDR3 loop spans 12 amino acids. V was pared by 6 bases and J by 12 bases, with 15 bases between. Written as DNA, the CDR3 is TGTGCCAGCAGACAGTTAGTGGATCGGCAGTTCTTC. It yields the protein CASRQLVDRQFF.

The V call is TRBV12-3 or TRBV12-4, the J call TRBJ1-4; possible D gene TRBD1, 5 bases. V was pared by 9 bases and J by 8 bases, with 16 bases between. The CDR3 is 13 amino acids. This CDR3 is CASSSGGPEKLFF. The DNA of the CDR3 is TGTGCCAGTTCCAGCGGGGGTCCGGAAAAACTGTTTTTT.

The V gene is TRBV6-1, the J gene TRBJ1-5; 9 bases agree with TRBD1. Germline V gene lookup returns CDR1 MNHNS and CDR2 SASEGT. With V trimmed by 2 bases and J by 4 bases, 3 bases remained unmatched. This CDR3 is 15 amino acids long. The CDR3 DNA reads TGTGCCAGCAGTGAAATGGGACAGGGTAATCAGCCCCAGCATTTT. Translating gives CASSEMGQGNQPQHF.

This clonotype was recorded a few times. V and J are TRBV6-5 and TRBJ2-5, with 7 bases fitting TRBD2. The length of the CDR3 is 15 residues. V gave up 2 bases and J gave up 1 base; unmatched junction bases: 4. CDR1 is MNHEY, CDR2 SVGAGI, per germline. The CDR3 bases are TGTGCCAGCAGTTACCTGGGGGGGTCCCAAGAGACCCAGTACTTC. Protein: CASSYLGGSQETQYF.

This clonotype was seen ten or more times. This chain joins TRBV7-2 and TRBJ2-1, with TRBD2 identical over 11 bases. Germline V gives CDR1 SGHTA, CDR2 FQGNSA. The CDR3 totals 16 residues. V was clipped by 4 bases and J by 2 bases; unmatched bases: 4. The DNA for the CDR3 is TGTGCCAGCAGCTCTAGTAGCGGGGGGGCCTACAATGAGCAGTTCTTC. This translates into CASSSSSGGAYNEQFF. Combining the CDR3 with reference TRBV7-2 and TRBJ2-1 gives the whole variable domain GAGVSQSPSNKVTEKGKDVELRCDPISGHTALYWYRQSLGQGLEFLIYFQGNSAPDKSGLPSDRFSAERTGGSVSTLTIQRTQQEDSAVYLCASSSSSGGAYNEQFFGPGTRLTVL.

This chain links TRBV12-3 or TRBV12-4 with TRBJ2-1, with D possibly being TRBD2 (6 bases). The CDR3 covers 16 residues. Trimming stripped 6 bases from V and 8 bases from J, with 23 bases between. This chain's CDR3 is CASRLYGSGGVDEQFF. CDR3 coding DNA: TGTGCCAGCAGACTCTACGGGAGCGGTGGCGTCGATGAGCAGTTCTTC.

This clonotype was seen a handful of times. This rearrangement joins TRBV20-1 to TRBJ2-1; TRBD2 aligns across 9 bases. The junction had 11 bases not matched to a gene; V was cut back by 6 bases and J by 5 bases. This CDR3 is built from 15 residues. CDR1 is DFQATT, CDR2 SNEGSKA, per germline (reference sequence). The CDR3 nucleotides are TGCAGTGCCCTCCCTGCACTAGCGGGCCACAATGAGCAGTTCTTC. The encoded protein is CSALPALAGHNEQFF.

This clonotype turned up a few times. The chain is built from TRBV11-2 and TRBJ2-1, with D hard to call. Per the germline V gene, CDR1 is SGHAT and CDR2 is FQNNGV. Trimming removed 5 bases at V and 0 bases at J, with 11 bases between. The CDR3 is made up of 15 amino acids. The CDR3 reads CASSPGPVSYNEQFF. As DNA, the CDR3 is TGTGCCAGCAGCCCCGGACCGGTCTCCTACAATGAGCAGTTCTTC.

This clonotype was seen many times. The J gene is TRBJ1-2, the V gene TRBV12-3 or TRBV12-4; 8 nucleotides match TRBD1. Trimming cost V 6 bases and J 1 base; bases outside gene matches: 7. This CDR3 region has 15 residues. CDR3: CASSKTGGRNYGYTF. The CDR3 nucleotides are TGTGCCAGCAGCAAAACAGGGGGACGTAACTATGGCTACACCTTC.

In DNA, the CDR3 is TGTGCCATCAGCCGGGACAGGGTAGTCGAAAATGAAAAACTGTTTTTT. This translates into CAISRDRVVENEKLFF. V usage is TRBV10-3 and J usage is TRBJ1-4, with 9 bases that match TRBD1. The CDR3 runs to 16 residues. The trim removed 6 bases at V and 5 bases at J, leaving 10 bases unmatched. CDR1 and CDR2 (germline): ENHRY, SYGVKD.

The chain joins TRBV29-1 to TRBJ2-3; tentative D call: TRBD2 (6 bases). CDR3 size: 14 residues. V gave up 7 bases and J gave up 5 bases, with 19 bases separating them. Germline CDR1 and CDR2: SQVTM and ANQGSEA. This CDR3 is CSGEERAEGDTQYF. DNA of the CDR3: TGCAGCGGGGAGGAGCGCGCTGAAGGAGATACGCAGTATTTT.

The chain uses TRBV5-4 and TRBJ2-1, with TRBD2 identical over 12 bases. V lost 0 bases to trimming and J lost 3 bases; unmatched junction nucleotides: 10. Looked up from germline, CDR1 is SGHNT and CDR2 is YYREEE (reference sequence). This CDR3 has 19 residues. The DNA for the CDR3 is TGTGCCAGCAGCTTGGCTAGGGCTAGCGGGGGGGCGAGCTACAATGAGCAGTTCTTC. Translated: CASSLARASGGASYNEQFF.

This clonotype was picked up one time. The V gene is TRBV30, the J gene TRBJ1-4; 7 bases match TRBD1. The CDR3 is 15 residues long. V dropped 2 bases and J dropped 3; count of bases not matched to a gene: 6. The germline gives CDR1 GTSNPN, CDR2 SVGIG (reference sequence). The CDR3 reads CAWSRFGTANEKLFF. The CDR3 coding sequence is TGTGCCTGGAGTCGATTTGGGACAGCTAATGAAAAACTGTTTTTT. The variable domain in full, with the rest retrieved from reference TRBV30 and TRBJ1-4, is SQTIHQWPATLVQPVGSPLSLECTVEGTSNPNLYWYRQAAGRGLQLLFYSVGIGQISSEVPQNLSASRPQDRQFILSSKKLLLSDSGFYLCAWSRFGTANEKLFFGSGTQLSVL.

The chain links TRBV20-1 to TRBJ2-5; possibly TRBD2 for D (5 bases). The V gene's germline CDR1 is DFQATT and CDR2 SNEGSKA (reference sequence). The CDR3 runs to 13 residues. Trimming cost V 6 bases and J 5 bases, with 16 bases left between them. CDR3 in amino acids: CSALGGGHETQYF. CDR3 bases: TGCAGTGCCCTAGGAGGCGGGCATGAGACCCAGTACTTC.

Here the CDR3 reads CASSLVRANEQFF. CDR3 bases: TGTGCCAGCAGCTTAGTCAGGGCCAATGAGCAGTTCTTC. The rearrangement links TRBV7-2 to TRBJ2-1; maybe TRBD1 (5 bases). The ends were cut back, 1 base at V and 6 bases at J, with 7 bases in the middle. From germline, CDR1 is SGHTA and CDR2 FQGNSA. The CDR3 is 13 residues long. The full variable domain, rest sourced from reference TRBV7-2 and TRBJ2-1, is GAGVSQSPSNKVTEKGKDVELRCDPISGHTALYWYRQSLGQGLEFLIYFQGNSAPDKSGLPSDRFSAERTGGSVSTLTIQRTQQEDSAVYLCASSLVRANEQFFGPGTRLTVL.

There are a few counts of this clonotype. This rearrangement joins TRBV28 to TRBJ2-2, with TRBD1 matching over 9 bases. The CDR3 is 15 amino acids. CDR1 MDHEN and CDR2 SYDVKM come from the germline V gene. Trimming took 8 bases from V and 4 from J; bases not matched to a gene: 8. The CDR3 sequence is CASGGQGGGTGELFF. The CDR3 bases are TGTGCCAGCGGGGGACAGGGAGGAGGCACCGGGGAGCTGTTTTTT.

There are many counts of this clonotype. The CDR3 reads CASSVDNPRLQGHEQFF. DNA for the CDR3: TGTGCCAGCAGCGTAGACAATCCCCGCCTGCAGGGGCATGAGCAGTTCTTC. The chain employs TRBV9 and TRBJ2-1; weak D call: TRBD1 (6 bases). Trimming stripped 0 bases from V and 8 bases from J, with 21 bases between. The CDR3 runs to 17 residues. CDR1 and CDR2 (germline): SGDLS, YYNGEE.

Comment on this clonotype: This clone may be a read error of a much larger clone one base away. This sequence joins TRBV12-3 or TRBV12-4 and TRBJ1-5; no firm D call. CDR3 size: 12 residues. CDR3 amino acids: CASSLAYQPQPF. CDR3 DNA: TGTGCCAGCAGTTTAGCGTATCAGCCCCAGCCTTTT.

The chain joins TRBV6-2 or TRBV6-3 to TRBJ1-1; TRBD1 might be the D (5 bases). The CDR3 extends over 14 amino acids. The germline V and J ends were trimmed by 6 bases and 4 bases, with 15 bases remaining between them. The V gene's germline CDR1 is MNHEY and CDR2 SVGEGT. Here the CDR3 DNA reads TGTGCCAGCAGGCGTGGGGGATGGACCACTGAAGCTTTCTTT. Translated, it gives CASRRGGWTTEAFF.

The chain joins TRBV5-1 to TRBJ2-3, with D perhaps matching TRBD2 (6 bases). CDR3 length: 14 amino acids. Between the trimmed V and J ends, which lost 2 bases and 5 bases, there was a span of 12 bases. Germline V gene lookup returns CDR1 SGHRS and CDR2 YFSETQ. This chain's CDR3 is CASSFASERDTQYF. CDR3 nucleotides: TGCGCCAGCAGCTTCGCTAGCGAACGAGATACGCAGTATTTT.

In its sample, this clonotype was seen a few times. The chain joins TRBV7-8 to TRBJ2-1; possibly TRBD1 or TRBD2 for D (5 bases each). Germline CDR1 and CDR2: SGHVS and FQNEAQ. Trimming stripped 5 bases from V and 15 bases from J, with 23 bases between. The CDR3 runs to 14 residues. Here the CDR3 DNA reads TGTGCCAGCAGCCCCGGGGACGGATTCCCTAGTTGGTTCTTC. It encodes CASSPGDGFPSWFF.

The chain recombines TRBV6-5 with TRBJ2-7; no firm D call. The germline CDR1 and CDR2 sequences are MNHEY and SVGAGI. Trimming shortened V by 2 bases and J by 2 bases, and 10 bases separated the two germline ends. This CDR3 is built from 14 residues. CDR3 nucleotide sequence: TGTGCCAGCAGTTACGGGCCGGAAACCTACGAGCAGTACTTC. As protein: CASSYGPETYEQYF.

This clonotype was seen a few times. The J gene is TRBJ2-7, the V gene TRBV4-1; tentatively, D is TRBD2 (6 bases). V was clipped by 0 bases and J by 6 bases, with 15 bases between them. In germline, CDR1 is MGHRA, CDR2 YSYEKL. The CDR3 totals 15 residues. The CDR3 sequence is CASSQDRPGRGEQYF. In DNA, the CDR3 is TGCGCCAGCAGCCAAGATCGGCCCGGGCGGGGCGAGCAGTACTTC.

This chain uses TRBV7-8 with TRBJ2-1, with 9 bases that match TRBD2. Germline V CDR1 and CDR2: SGHVS, FQNEAQ. Trimming at V came to 6 bases and at J to 4 bases, leaving 13 bases not matched to a gene. The CDR3 extends over 17 amino acids. The CDR3 region is CASSSRVAGELYNEQFF. The CDR3 region has the DNA TGTGCCAGCAGTTCCCGGGTAGCGGGGGAGCTGTACAATGAGCAGTTCTTC.

This clonotype was seen a few times. The chain carries TRBV7-9 and TRBJ2-2, with TRBD1 as a possible D gene (6 bases). Trimming pared 4 bases from V and 3 bases from J, leaving 9 bases between. The CDR3 extends over 14 amino acids. The V gene's germline CDR1 is SEHNR and CDR2 FQNEAQ (reference sequence). The CDR3 DNA follows: TGTGCCAGCAGCTCACACAGGGACACCGGGGAGCTGTTTTTT. Translating gives CASSSHRDTGELFF. Full variable domain (outside the CDR3, taken from reference TRBV7-9 and TRBJ2-2): DTGVSQNPRHKITKRGQNVTFRCDPISEHNRLYWYRQTLGQGPEFLTYFQNEAQLEKSRLLSDRFSAERPKGSFSTLEIQRTEQGDSAMYLCASSSHRDTGELFFGEGSRLTVL.